This T cell receptor (beta chain) stems from a study of OX40 agonist ivuxolimab in advanced cancers. Turning to the study itself: Participants, 75% to 90% male, averaged 60 years of age, ranging from roughly 20 to 85.

CDR1 and CDR2 from the germline V gene are LNHDA and SQIVND (reference sequence). Trimming left V 5 bases short and J 3 bases short, with 16 bases between. The CDR3 extends over 15 amino acids. Clones were sequenced by immunoSEQ multiplex PCR, and TCRdb holds only the in-frame ones, with some missing. The table lists roughly 40,000 clones, more than 70% of them singletons. The sequence came from an adult with an advanced solid tumor such as melanoma, head and neck, liver or kidney cancer. Sequencing used CD4+ or CD8+ T cells sorted from blood, obtained in a trial of the OX40 agonist ivuxolimab. V is TRBV19 and J is TRBJ1-1; D uncertain. This CDR3 reads CASSFGVRWDTEAFF. As DNA, the CDR3 is TGTGCCAGTAGTTTTGGGGTCCGCTGGGACACTGAAGCTTTCTTT.